The 15 T cell receptor beta chains below all came from one sample that was sequenced in a study of shared clonotypes between healthy human individuals. Data came from immunoSEQ multiplex PCR; TCRdb stores just in-frame clones and leaves some out. The data show around 2,000,000 clones, about 94% seen once. CD45RO negativity and positive selection for CCR7 defined naive CD8 cells, a population that excluded terminally differentiated effector memory CD45RA+ cells. Sequencing was carried out using naive CD8+ T cells sorted from blood. These receptor sequences come from a man between 18 and 35 years old in good health.

The rearrangement joins TRBV2 to TRBJ2-3; D gene ambiguous. CDR3 length equals 13 residues. The germline V gene has CDR1 SNHLY and CDR2 FYNNEI. The V end was cut by 2 bases, the J end by 1 base, with 4 bases between. DNA for the CDR3: TGTGCCAGCAGTGAATCCCGCACAGATACGCAGTATTTT. Its protein is CASSESRTDTQYF.

The genes are TRBV7-2 and TRBJ2-3, with D unresolved. There are 18 residues in the CDR3. The germline gives CDR1 SGHTA, CDR2 FQGNSA. V was clipped by 5 bases and J by 1 base, with 22 bases between them. The CDR3 DNA reads TGTGCCAGCAGCACACGACAACGCTATCGAGAGGGCACAGATACGCAGTATTTT. Amino acids: CASSTRQRYREGTDTQYF.

In its sample, this clone was seen once. The chain employs TRBV29-1 and TRBJ1-2; D is possibly TRBD1 (6 bases). Germline assignment: CDR1 SQVTM and CDR2 ANQGSEA. V gave up 3 bases and J gave up 3 bases, with 11 bases separating them. The CDR3 spans 13 residues. The CDR3, as DNA: TGCAGCGTTGATTCAGGGGTGGACTATGGCTACACCTTC. Protein sequence: CSVDSGVDYGYTF.

This clone was recorded once. This chain joins TRBV13 and TRBJ2-5, with D perhaps TRBD2 (5 bases). The CDR3 runs 13 residues. The V end lost 0 bases, the J end lost 7 bases, and 9 bases lay between the germline ends. CDR1 and CDR2 (germline): PRHDT, FYEKMQ (reference sequence). This CDR3 is CASSLGSAGTQYF. The DNA for the CDR3 is TGTGCCAGCAGCTTAGGATCTGCGGGGACCCAGTACTTC.

The V and J genes are TRBV7-9 and TRBJ2-5; D is tentatively TRBD1 or TRBD2 (6 bases each). Germline V gene lookup returns CDR1 SEHNR and CDR2 FQNEAQ (reference sequence). Trimming took off 6 bases at V and 4 bases at J, with 15 bases between the two ends. The CDR3 is 14 amino acids. CDR3: CASRIGGTGETQYF. DNA for the CDR3: TGTGCCAGCAGAATAGGGGGGACCGGAGAGACCCAGTACTTC. Full variable domain (outside the CDR3, taken from reference TRBV7-9 and TRBJ2-5): DTGVSQNPRHKITKRGQNVTFRCDPISEHNRLYWYRQTLGQGPEFLTYFQNEAQLEKSRLLSDRFSAERPKGSFSTLEIQRTEQGDSAMYLCASRIGGTGETQYFGPGTRLLVL.

The rearrangement links TRBV5-5 to TRBJ2-7; D is possibly TRBD1 or TRBD2 (6 bases each). The ends were cut back, 1 base at V and 3 bases at J, with 14 bases in the middle. From germline, CDR1 is SGHKS and CDR2 YYEKEE (reference sequence). The CDR3 has 15 residues. The CDR3 loop is CASSLMGGFDYEQYF. The CDR3 region has the DNA TGTGCCAGCAGCTTGATGGGGGGCTTTGACTACGAGCAGTACTTC.

The chain is built from TRBV6-1 and TRBJ1-1; D is possibly TRBD1 (6 bases). This CDR3 is built from 14 residues. Trimming took 2 bases from V and 1 from J, leaving 8 bases between them. Germline V lookup: CDR1 MNHNS, CDR2 SASEGT. The CDR3, as DNA: TGTGCCAGCAGTGAATGGACAGCGAACACTGAAGCTTTCTTT. This gives the protein CASSEWTANTEAFF.

The chain employs TRBV4-3 and TRBJ1-6, with D unresolved. Germline V gene sequence: CDR1 LGHNA, CDR2 YSLEER. Trimming shortened V by 0 bases and J by 7 bases, and 10 bases separated the two germline ends. The CDR3 consists of 15 residues. CDR3 in DNA: TGCGCCAGCAGCCAAGATCGGGCACCCAATTCACCCCTCCACTTT. It translates to CASSQDRAPNSPLHF.

The V gene is TRBV9, the J gene TRBJ1-1; perhaps TRBD1 as D (5 bases). Germline loops: CDR1 SGDLS, CDR2 YYNGEE. The CDR3 contains 15 residues. Trimming stripped 3 bases from V and 0 bases from J, with 12 bases between. CDR3 amino acids: CASSEGSGLNTEAFF. The CDR3 bases are TGTGCCAGCAGCGAGGGTTCAGGGTTGAACACTGAAGCTTTCTTT.

On this clone itself: Other DNA variants within this sample encode the same CDR3. The chain combines TRBV6-1 with TRBJ2-7; TRBD2 matches 15 bases. Germline values: CDR1 MNHNS, CDR2 SASEGT. Losses at the gene ends were 4 bases for V and 3 bases for J; bases not matched to a gene: 1. The CDR3 has 15 amino acids. CDR3 nucleotide sequence: TGTGCCAGCAGTGTGGGACTAGCGGGAGGCTACGAGCAGTACTTC. It encodes CASSVGLAGGYEQYF.

V usage is TRBV6-1 and J usage is TRBJ2-7, with D possibly matching TRBD2 (6 bases). Germline-derived CDR1 and CDR2 are MNHNS and SASEGT. Trimming pared 3 bases from V and 4 bases from J, leaving 13 bases between. The length of the CDR3 is 14 residues. CDR3 DNA: TGTGCCAGCAGTGAGCGGGGCCCCGTTTACGAGCAGTACTTC. As protein: CASSERGPVYEQYF.

Concerning this clone itself: Other DNA sequences within the sample encode an identical CDR3. The chain is built from TRBV7-9 and TRBJ2-7, with TRBD2 matching 9 bases. Germline V gene lookup returns CDR1 SEHNR and CDR2 FQNEAQ (reference sequence). The CDR3 totals 15 residues. After removal of 1 base from V and 2 bases from J, the junction contained 3 bases not matched to a gene. The DNA for the CDR3 is TGTGCCAGCAGCTTAGAAGGCGGGAGGGCCTACGAGCAGTACTTC. This gives the protein CASSLEGGRAYEQYF.

This rearrangement joins TRBV5-1 to TRBJ2-5, with D tentatively TRBD1 (6 bases). This CDR3 contains 15 residues. Germline CDR1 SGHRS, CDR2 YFSETQ. V lost 0 bases, J lost 3 bases, and 12 bases lay in between. In DNA, the CDR3 is TGCGCCAGCAGCTTGGGGTCAGGGGTCAAAGAGACCCAGTACTTC. It is translated as CASSLGSGVKETQYF.

The V and J genes are TRBV4-3 and TRBJ2-2; 14 positions agree with TRBD2. The J segment lost 7 bases and the V segment lost 2 bases, leaving 6 bases of the junction unmatched. This CDR3 is 17 amino acids long. Germline V CDR1 and CDR2: LGHNA, YSLEER. The CDR3 is CASSQFPGLAGVGELFF. The CDR3 nucleotides are TGCGCCAGCAGCCAATTTCCGGGACTAGCGGGAGTCGGGGAGCTGTTTTTT.

The chain joins TRBV18 to TRBJ2-5, with D uncertain. Germline values: CDR1 KGHSH, CDR2 LQKENI. With 1 base removed from V and 1 base from J, the gap between germline ends came to 10 bases. The CDR3 consists of 15 residues. The CDR3 coding sequence is TGTGCCAGCTCACCACGTCGACTGCTCCAAGAGACCCAGTACTTC. This codes for CASSPRRLLQETQYF.